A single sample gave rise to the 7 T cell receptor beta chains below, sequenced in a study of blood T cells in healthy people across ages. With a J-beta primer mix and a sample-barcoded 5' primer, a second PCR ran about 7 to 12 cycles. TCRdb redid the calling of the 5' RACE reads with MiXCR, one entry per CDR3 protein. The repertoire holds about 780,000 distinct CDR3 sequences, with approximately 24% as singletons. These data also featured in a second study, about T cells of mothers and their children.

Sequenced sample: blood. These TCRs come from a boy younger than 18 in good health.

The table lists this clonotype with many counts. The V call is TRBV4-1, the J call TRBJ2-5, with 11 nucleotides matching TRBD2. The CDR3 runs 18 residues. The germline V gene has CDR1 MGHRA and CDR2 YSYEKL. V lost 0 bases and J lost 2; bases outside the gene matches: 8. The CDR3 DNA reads TGCGCCAGCAGCCAAGATCCGCTAGCGGGGGGCCGGCAAGAGACCCAGTACTTC. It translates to CASSQDPLAGGRQETQYF.

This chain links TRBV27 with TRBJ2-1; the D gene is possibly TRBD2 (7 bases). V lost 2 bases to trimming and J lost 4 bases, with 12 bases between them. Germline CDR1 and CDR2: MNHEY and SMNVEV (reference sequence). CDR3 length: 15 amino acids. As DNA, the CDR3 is TGTGCCAGCAGTTTAAACGGGGGGCGTTACAATGAGCAGTTCTTC. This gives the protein CASSLNGGRYNEQFF.

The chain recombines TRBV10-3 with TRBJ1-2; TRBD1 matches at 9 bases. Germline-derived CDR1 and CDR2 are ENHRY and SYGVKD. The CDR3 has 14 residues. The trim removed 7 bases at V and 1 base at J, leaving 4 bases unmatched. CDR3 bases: TGTGCCATCATGAGACAGGGGGATAACTATGGCTACACCTTC. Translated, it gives CAIMRQGDNYGYTF.

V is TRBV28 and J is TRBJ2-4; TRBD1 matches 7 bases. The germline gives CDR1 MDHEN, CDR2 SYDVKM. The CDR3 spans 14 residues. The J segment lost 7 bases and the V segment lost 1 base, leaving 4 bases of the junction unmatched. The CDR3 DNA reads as TGTGCCAGCAGTTTATTAGGGGGCTCGAACATTCAGTACTTC. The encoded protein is CASSLLGGSNIQYF.

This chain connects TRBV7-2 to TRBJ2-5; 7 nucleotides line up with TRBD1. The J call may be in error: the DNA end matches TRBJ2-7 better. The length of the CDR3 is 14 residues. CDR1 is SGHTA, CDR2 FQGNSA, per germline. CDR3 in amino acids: CASSPQTGSGEQYF. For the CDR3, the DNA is TGTGCCAGCAGCCCCCAGACAGGGTCTGGCGAGCAGTACTTC.

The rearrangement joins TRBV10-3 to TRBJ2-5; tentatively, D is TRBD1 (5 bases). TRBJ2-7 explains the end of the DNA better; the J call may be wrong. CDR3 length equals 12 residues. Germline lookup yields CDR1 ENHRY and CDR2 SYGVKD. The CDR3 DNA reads TGTGCCATTTCGCAGGGATCCTACGAGCAGTACTTC. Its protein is CAISQGSYEQYF.

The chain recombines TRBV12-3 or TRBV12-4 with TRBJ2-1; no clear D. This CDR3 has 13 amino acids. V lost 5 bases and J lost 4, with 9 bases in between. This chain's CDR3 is CASSALQYNEQFF. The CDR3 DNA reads TGTGCCAGCAGTGCTCTACAATACAATGAGCAGTTCTTC.